This T cell receptor beta chain was retrieved from a study of PD-1 blockade in classical Hodgkin lymphoma. As for this clone: Its matching antigen is unknown.

Data came from immunoSEQ multiplex PCR; TCRdb stores just in-frame clones and leaves some out. This table holds approximately 25,000 clones, 60% to 85% found once. Relapses following autologous stem cell transplantation were seen in all patients, with brentuximab vedotin exposure varying. Negative magnetic selection isolated CD4+ T cells from thawed PBMCs. Patients' outcomes at their best amounted to complete response, partial response or progressive disease. Notes on the study in general: Lower baseline TCR diversity was reported for newly diagnosed patients than for healthy donors. The causes of the repertoire differences, possibly disease activity or prior therapy, remain undefined.

The V end was cut by 0 bases, the J end by 5 bases, with 6 bases between. The CDR3 covers 13 residues. CDR1 LGHNA and CDR2 YSLEER come from the germline V gene. The chain joins TRBV4-3 to TRBJ2-3, with D hard to call. This specimen was CD4+ T cells from blood, taken at baseline. The sequence derives from a human donor with classical Hodgkin lymphoma. The CDR3 here is CASSQDPGDTQYF. The DNA of the CDR3 is TGCGCCAGCAGCCAAGATCCCGGAGATACGCAGTATTTT.